These T cell receptor beta chains were read from a single sample in a study of cytomegalovirus exposure and HLA in healthy donors. TCRdb's copy holds only in-frame clones and misses some; the assay was immunoSEQ multiplex PCR. This table has 300,000 or so clones, roughly 86% appearing once. The sequenced sample consisted of PBMCs. These receptors were obtained from a man aged 30 to 45 in good health and CMV-seronegative. Each CDR3 is given with its conserved first and last residue. The D gene is left open where the match is weak. The listing skips clone size in some rows; elsewhere it reads once, few, many or a size class.

TRBJ1-1 | NA | NA | TRBV14 | 14 | CASSPPIWGDRAFF | TGTGCCAGCAGCCCGCCAATTTGGGGGGACCGAGCTTTCTTT
TRBJ1-2 | NA | NA | TRBV6-5 | 14 | CASRQSGTIYGYTF | TGTGCCAGCAGACAATCCGGGACAATCTATGGCTACACCTTC
TRBJ2-1 | TRBD2 | NA | TRBV7-6 | 16 | CASSLRLAGVSNEQFF | TGTGCCAGCAGCTTAAGACTAGCGGGGGTCTCCAATGAGCAGTTCTTC
TRBJ2-7 | TRBD2 | NA | TRBV6-6 | 15 | CASSPLAGSSYEQYF | TGTGCCAGCAGCCCTCTAGCGGGCAGCTCCTACGAGCAGTACTTC
TRBJ2-7 | TRBD1 | NA | TRBV5-1 | 15 | CASSFTGQENYEQYF | TGCGCCAGCAGCTTCACGGGACAGGAAAACTACGAGCAGTACTTC
TRBJ2-5 | NA | once | TRBV5-1 | 18 | CASSLARSQGSGVETQYF | TGCGCCAGCAGCTTGGCCCGGTCGCAGGGGTCGGGTGTAGAGACCCAGTACTTC
TRBJ2-1 | NA | once | TRBV27 | 15 | CASRAGSRGYNEQFF | TGTGCCAGCAGGGCGGGCTCGCGGGGTTACAATGAGCAGTTCTTC
TRBJ2-1 | NA | NA | TRBV29-1 | 12 | CSTGQPYNEQFF | TGCAGCACCGGACAGCCCTACAATGAGCAGTTCTTC
TRBJ2-7 | TRBD1 | once | TRBV5-1 | 15 | CASRKNHRGVYEQYF | TGCGCCAGCAGAAAAAACCACAGGGGAGTCTACGAGCAGTACTTC
TRBJ1-1 | TRBD1 | NA | TRBV5-1 | 16 | CASSLVTGVGNTEAFF | TGCGCCAGCAGCTTAGTGACAGGGGTCGGGAACACTGAAGCTTTCTTT
TRBJ1-1 | NA | NA | TRBV6-5 | 15 | CASSPTRETRYEAFF | TGTGCCAGCAGCCCCACTCGCGAGACTAGGTATGAAGCTTTCTTT
TRBJ2-7 | TRBD2 | NA | TRBV7-7 | 14 | CASSPAGGLYEQYF | TGTGCCAGCAGTCCCGCGGGGGGGCTCTACGAGCAGTACTTC
TRBJ1-2 | NA | NA | TRBV11-3 | 18 | CASSLVARLLFTNYGYTF | TGTGCCAGCAGCTTAGTCGCGCGACTGCTCTTTACTAACTATGGCTACACCTTC
TRBJ1-4 | TRBD1 | NA | TRBV27 | 18 | CASSSGGDRVRTNEKLFF | TGTGCCAGCAGTTCAGGTGGGGACAGGGTGAGGACTAATGAAAAACTGTTTTTT
TRBJ1-4 | TRBD1 | NA | TRBV4-1 | 15 | CASRLVGTGNEKLFF | TGCGCCAGCAGGCTTGTCGGGACAGGGAACGAAAAACTGTTTTTT
TRBJ1-1 | NA | NA | TRBV7-7 | 13 | CASSPTMNTEAFF | TGTGCCAGCAGCCCTACTATGAACACTGAAGCTTTCTTT
TRBJ1-1 | NA | NA | TRBV10-2 | 15 | CASSDIGPPGAEAFF | TGCGCCAGCAGTGATATTGGACCGCCGGGGGCTGAAGCTTTCTTT
TRBJ2-7 | TRBD2 | NA | TRBV5-1 | 15 | CASSATSGGAYEQYF | TGCGCCAGCAGCGCTACTAGCGGGGGGGCCTACGAGCAGTACTTC
TRBJ2-7 | NA | NA | TRBV27 | 14 | CASSSRDGAYEQYF | TGTGCCAGTAGTAGTCGAGACGGGGCCTACGAGCAGTACTTC
TRBJ2-2 | NA | once | TRBV9 | 16 | CASSVASAGRTGELFF | TGTGCCAGCAGCGTAGCTTCGGCAGGGCGCACCGGGGAGCTGTTTTTT
TRBJ1-5 | TRBD1 | NA | TRBV27 | 14 | CASSLEGASQPQHF | TGTGCCAGCAGTTTAGAGGGGGCAAGTCAGCCCCAGCATTTT
TRBJ2-7 | TRBD1 | once | TRBV27 | 14 | CASSQTGQGYEQYF | TGTGCCAGCAGCCAAACCGGACAGGGCTACGAGCAGTACTTC
TRBJ1-1 | NA | NA | TRBV19 | 15 | CASSIDRVGDTEAFF | TGTGCCAGTAGTATAGATCGCGTGGGCGACACTGAAGCTTTCTTT
TRBJ1-2 | NA | few | TRBV5-8 | 15 | CASRLGWADNYGYTF | TGTGCCAGCAGACTGGGTTGGGCCGATAACTATGGCTACACCTTC
TRBJ1-1 | NA | NA | TRBV29-1 | 12 | CSVSRANTEAFF | TGCAGCGTTTCCAGGGCGAACACTGAAGCTTTCTTT
TRBJ2-1 | TRBD2 | NA | TRBV5-1 | 13 | CASSGGGANEQFF | TGCGCCAGCAGCGGCGGGGGGGCAAATGAGCAGTTCTTC
TRBJ2-7 | NA | NA | TRBV6-5 | 14 | CASSYGTGTYEQYF | TGTGCCAGCAGTTACGGCACAGGGACCTACGAGCAGTACTTC
TRBJ1-1 | NA | NA | TRBV4-1 | 16 | CASSRAATTMNTEAFF | TGCGCCAGCAGCCGGGCAGCTACGACGATGAACACTGAAGCTTTCTTT
TRBJ2-7 | NA | NA | TRBV18 | 12 | CASSPTSYEQYF | TGTGCCAGCTCCCCGACTTCCTACGAGCAGTACTTC
TRBJ1-3 | NA | NA | TRBV11-2 | 13 | CASSLVRGDTIYF | TGTGCCAGCAGCTTAGTCAGGGGAGACACCATATATTTT
TRBJ1-5 | NA | NA | TRBV2 | 13 | CASSSDSNQPQHF | TGTGCCAGCAGCTCAGATAGCAATCAGCCCCAGCATTTT
TRBJ2-2 | NA | NA | TRBV11-2 | 15 | CASSLGPQGAGELFF | TGTGCCAGCAGCTTAGGACCCCAAGGGGCCGGGGAGCTGTTTTTT
TRBJ2-5 | NA | NA | TRBV7-2 | 13 | CASSLGSQETQYF | TGTGCCAGCAGCTTAGGCAGCCAAGAGACCCAGTACTTC
TRBJ2-3 | TRBD2 | NA | TRBV25-1 | 15 | CASSVQRGGTDTQYF | TGTGCCAGCAGTGTTCAGCGGGGGGGCACAGATACGCAGTATTTT
TRBJ2-1 | TRBD2 | NA | TRBV18 | 15 | CASSPKRGRHSEQFF | TGTGCCAGCTCACCAAAGCGGGGACGGCACAGTGAGCAGTTCTTC
TRBJ2-5 | NA | NA | TRBV7-6 | 13 | CASSLTREETQYF | TGTGCCAGCAGCCTAACTAGAGAGGAGACCCAGTACTTC
TRBJ2-2 | TRBD1 | NA | TRBV6-6 | 14 | CASSDRGGTGELFF | TGTGCCAGCAGTGACAGGGGAGGAACCGGGGAGCTGTTTTTT
TRBJ1-1 | NA | NA | TRBV5-4 | 15 | CASSLVSGGYTEAFF | TGTGCCAGCAGCTTGGTTTCTGGGGGGTACACTGAAGCTTTCTTT
TRBJ2-7 | TRBD2 | NA | TRBV7-2 | 15 | CASSLELAGGYEQYF | TGTGCCAGCAGCTTAGAACTAGCGGGGGGATACGAGCAGTACTTC
TRBJ2-7 | TRBD1 | once | TRBV10-3 | 16 | CAISESIGQGTYEQYF | TGTGCCATCAGTGAGTCTATTGGACAGGGGACCTACGAGCAGTACTTC
TRBJ1-1 | NA | NA | TRBV6-1 | 15 | CASSVRDPVNTEAFF | TGTGCCAGCAGTGTTCGGGATCCCGTGAACACTGAAGCTTTCTTT
TRBJ2-7 | TRBD1 | NA | TRBV28 | 16 | CASKSTGTGNSYEQYF | TGTGCCAGCAAGTCGACCGGGACAGGAAACTCCTACGAGCAGTACTTC
TRBJ2-7 | TRBD1 | NA | TRBV18 | 14 | CASSPRTGVYEQYF | TGTGCCAGCTCACCAAGGACAGGGGTCTACGAGCAGTACTTC
TRBJ1-3 | NA | NA | TRBV6-1 | 16 | CASSEAGLSSGNTIYF | TGTGCCAGCAGTGAAGCGGGGCTAAGCTCTGGAAACACCATATATTTT
TRBJ1-2 | TRBD1 | NA | TRBV9 | 16 | CASSVGTGRVNYGYTF | TGTGCCAGCAGCGTAGGGACAGGGAGGGTTAACTATGGCTACACCTTC
TRBJ2-7 | TRBD2 | NA | TRBV27 | 15 | CASSSTAGGSYEQYF | TGTGCCAGCAGTTCTACGGCGGGGGGGTCCTACGAGCAGTACTTC
TRBJ1-6 | TRBD1 | NA | TRBV4-2 | 18 | CASSSPVVQDRGNSPLHF | TGTGCCAGCAGCTCCCCCGTCGTCCAAGACAGGGGGAATTCACCCCTCCACTTT
TRBJ2-3 | TRBD2 | NA | TRBV5-1 | 14 | CASRVAGGTDTQYF | TGCGCCAGCAGGGTAGCGGGGGGTACAGATACGCAGTATTTT
TRBJ2-3 | TRBD2 | NA | TRBV10-2 | 14 | CASSRGGTTDTQYF | TGCGCCAGCAGTCGGGGGGGAACCACAGATACGCAGTATTTT
TRBJ2-2 | TRBD2 | NA | TRBV29-1 | 12 | CSVGGGTGELFF | TGCAGCGTTGGGGGGGGCACCGGGGAGCTGTTTTTT
TRBJ1-2 | NA | NA | TRBV6-5 | 12 | CASRGRSYGYTF | TGTGCCAGCAGGGGGCGCAGCTATGGCTACACCTTC
TRBJ1-3 | NA | once | TRBV6-1 | 14 | CASSVQGGGNTIYF | TGTGCCAGCAGTGTCCAGGGAGGCGGAAACACCATATATTTT
TRBJ1-3 | NA | NA | TRBV15 | 14 | CATSRVGSGNTIYF | TGTGCCACCAGCAGAGTAGGGAGCGGAAACACCATATATTTT
TRBJ1-3 | NA | NA | TRBV5-1 | 15 | CASSSLGQDGNTIYF | TGCGCCAGCAGCTCGTTGGGACAAGACGGAAACACCATATATTTT
TRBJ2-7 | NA | NA | TRBV7-8 | 15 | CASSFGRPMTYEQYF | TGTGCCAGCAGCTTTGGGAGACCTATGACCTACGAGCAGTACTTC